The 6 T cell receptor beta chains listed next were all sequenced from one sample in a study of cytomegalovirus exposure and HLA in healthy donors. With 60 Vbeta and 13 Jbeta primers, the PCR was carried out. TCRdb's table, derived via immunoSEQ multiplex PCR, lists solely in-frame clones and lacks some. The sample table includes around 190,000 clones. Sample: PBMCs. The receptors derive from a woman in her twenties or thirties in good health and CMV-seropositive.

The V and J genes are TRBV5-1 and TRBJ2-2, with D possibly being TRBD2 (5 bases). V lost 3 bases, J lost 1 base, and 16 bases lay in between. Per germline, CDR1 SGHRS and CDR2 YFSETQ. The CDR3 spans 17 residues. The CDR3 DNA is TGCGCCAGCAGCTCCCGGTTTACCGGAGGGAACACCGGGGAGCTGTTTTTT. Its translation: CASSSRFTGGNTGELFF.

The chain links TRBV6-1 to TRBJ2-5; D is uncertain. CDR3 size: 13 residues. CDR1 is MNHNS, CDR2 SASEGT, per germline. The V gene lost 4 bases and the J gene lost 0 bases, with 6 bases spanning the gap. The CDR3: CASSVMYQETQYF. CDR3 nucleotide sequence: TGTGCCAGCAGTGTCATGTACCAAGAGACCCAGTACTTC.

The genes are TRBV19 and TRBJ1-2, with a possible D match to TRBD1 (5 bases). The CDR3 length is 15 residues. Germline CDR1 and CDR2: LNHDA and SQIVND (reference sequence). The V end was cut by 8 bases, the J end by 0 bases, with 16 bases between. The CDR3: CASVPGAGPNYGYTF. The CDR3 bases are TGTGCCAGTGTGCCTGGGGCAGGTCCTAACTATGGCTACACCTTC.

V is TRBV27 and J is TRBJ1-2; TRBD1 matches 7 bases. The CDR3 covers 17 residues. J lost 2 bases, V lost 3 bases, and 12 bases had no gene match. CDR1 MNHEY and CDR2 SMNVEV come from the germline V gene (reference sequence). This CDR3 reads CASSFVDSSRGNYGYTF. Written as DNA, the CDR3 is TGTGCCAGCAGTTTTGTCGATTCCTCCAGGGGGAACTATGGCTACACCTTC.

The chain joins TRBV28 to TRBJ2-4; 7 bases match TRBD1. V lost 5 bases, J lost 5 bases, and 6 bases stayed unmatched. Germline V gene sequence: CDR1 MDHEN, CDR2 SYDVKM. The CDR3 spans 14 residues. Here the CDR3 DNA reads TGTGCCAGCAGTAGACCCGACAGGGAAAACATTCAGTACTTC. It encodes CASSRPDRENIQYF.

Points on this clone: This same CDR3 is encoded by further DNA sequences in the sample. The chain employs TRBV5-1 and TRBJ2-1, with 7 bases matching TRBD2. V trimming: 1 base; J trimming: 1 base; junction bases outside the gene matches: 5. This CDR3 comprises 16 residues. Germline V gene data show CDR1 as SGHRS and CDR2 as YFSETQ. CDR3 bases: TGCGCCAGCAGCTTGTCCGGGGGAGGGTCCTACAATGAGCAGTTCTTC. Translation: CASSLSGGGSYNEQFF.